This T cell receptor (beta chain) was identified in a study of T cells in Graves' hyperthyroidism and ophthalmopathy. Background on the study: Peripheral blood specimens were obtained at initial diagnosis, prior to any treatment.

The CDR3 spans 13 residues. The V end was cut by 6 bases, the J end by 6 bases, with 14 bases between. Germline V gene lookup returns CDR1 MNHEY and CDR2 SVGAGI. Patients were excluded for uncontrolled infection, other autoimmune disease, pregnancy or lactation. 10 ml of fresh peripheral blood supplied the PBMCs. Amplification yielded TCR beta CDR3 regions, with RNA transcripts as the source. The HTBI set primed first-round TCR CDR3 RT-PCR. MiXCR was run by TCRdb on the multiplex PCR reads, yielding one entry per CDR3 protein. The sample records about 760,000 distinct CDR3 sequences, roughly 32% being singletons.

The sequencing input was blood. The rearrangement joins TRBV6-5 to TRBJ1-1; D gene unclear. The TCR sequence derives from a woman between 35 and 50 years old with Graves' hyperthyroidism. The DNA of the CDR3 is TGTGCCAGCAGGGGGTCGGCGGAGGCTGAAGCTTTCTTT. This codes for CASRGSAEAEAFF.